Presented here are 10 T cell receptor beta chains from one specimen sequenced in a study of blood T cell repertoires in COVID-19. Profiled with immunoSEQ multiplex PCR; TCRdb holds only in-frame clones, not every one. The table shows tens of thousands of clones, with roughly 87% occurring only once. The sample comprised peripheral blood. These receptors came from a man aged 55-75 years with acute or convalescent COVID-19.

The genes are TRBV5-1 and TRBJ1-4; weak D call: TRBD1 (5 bases). CDR3 length: 16 amino acids. Per germline, CDR1 SGHRS and CDR2 YFSETQ. V was pared by 4 bases and J by 3 bases, with 16 bases between. CDR3 loop: CASSLPVGGANEKLFF. The CDR3 DNA is TGCGCCAGCAGCCTTCCCGTGGGGGGGGCTAATGAAAAACTGTTTTTT.

Only a few counts were recorded for this clone. J is TRBJ1-5 and V is TRBV7-8; 9 bases map to TRBD1. Per the germline V gene, CDR1 is SGHVS and CDR2 is FQNEAQ. Trimming at V came to 1 base and at J to 6 bases, leaving 7 bases not matched to a gene. There are 16 residues in the CDR3. CDR3 loop: CASSLDFGTGIQPQHF. As DNA, the CDR3 is TGTGCCAGCAGCTTAGATTTCGGGACAGGGATTCAGCCCCAGCATTTT.

The V and J genes are TRBV5-4 and TRBJ1-1; possible D gene TRBD1, 5 bases. V was shortened by 4 bases and J by 0 bases, with 13 bases between the two germline ends. CDR1 and CDR2 (germline): SGHNT, YYREEE (reference sequence). The CDR3 is 15 residues long. CDR3 in amino acids: CASSTSTVMNTEAFF. As DNA, the CDR3 is TGTGCCAGCAGCACCTCGACAGTCATGAACACTGAAGCTTTCTTT.

The chain employs TRBV18 and TRBJ2-5, with 9 bases aligning to TRBD2. The germline CDR1 and CDR2 sequences are KGHSH and LQKENI. The J segment lost 5 bases and the V segment lost 4 bases, leaving 14 bases of the junction unmatched. This CDR3 comprises 17 residues. CDR3 DNA sequence: TGTGCCAGCTCACGATACCGCGGGGGGGCCTCAATCGAGACCCAGTACTTC. Its translation is CASSRYRGGASIETQYF. Using reference TRBV18 and TRBJ2-5 for the parts outside the CDR3, the full variable domain is NAGVMQNPRHLVRRRGQEARLRCSPMKGHSHVYWYRQLPEEGLKFMVYLQKENIIDESGMPKERFSAEFPKEGPSILRIQQVVRGDSAAYFCASSRYRGGASIETQYFGPGTRLLVL.

The rearrangement links TRBV6-5 to TRBJ2-5; 7 bases agree with TRBD1. Germline CDR1 and CDR2: MNHEY and SVGAGI. The CDR3 is 12 residues long. Trimming cost V 10 bases and J 2 bases; bases outside gene matches: 4. The DNA of the CDR3 is TGTGCCACTGGGACAGCTCAAGAGACCCAGTACTTC. Its protein product is CATGTAQETQYF.

J is TRBJ1-2 and V is TRBV4-3, with unresolved D. V lost 0 bases and J lost 2, with 10 bases in between. In germline, CDR1 is LGHNA, CDR2 YSLEER. The CDR3 totals 15 residues. CDR3 in DNA: TGCGCCAGCAGCCAAGATGGCACGGGGAACTATGGCTACACCTTC. As protein: CASSQDGTGNYGYTF.

The V call is TRBV14, the J call TRBJ1-5, with a weak D call TRBD1 (6 bases). The V end was cut by 0 bases, the J end by 2 bases, with 11 bases between. The CDR3 is 16 residues long. Per germline, CDR1 SGHDN and CDR2 FVKESK. The CDR3 DNA reads TGTGCCAGCAGCCAAGACCCACAGGGACGCAATCAGCCCCAGCATTTT. Its protein product is CASSQDPQGRNQPQHF.

The V gene is TRBV9, the J gene TRBJ2-3; 7 nucleotides line up with TRBD1. V was pared by 1 base and J by 6 bases, with 11 bases of the junction left unmatched. CDR1 SGDLS and CDR2 YYNGEE come from the germline V gene. The CDR3 is 16 amino acids. CDR3 bases: TGTGCCAGCAGCGTACACGCTCGGCAGGGGGACGATACGCAGTATTTT. The encoded protein is CASSVHARQGDDTQYF.

The chain has TRBV19 and TRBJ1-1; no reliable D call. Trimming removed 5 bases at V and 1 base at J, with 11 bases between. CDR1 is LNHDA and CDR2 is SQIVND in the germline V gene (reference sequence). The CDR3 totals 14 residues. In DNA form, the CDR3 reads TGTGCCAGTAGTCAGCCGAGGGAGAACACTGAAGCTTTCTTT. Its translation is CASSQPRENTEAFF.

The chain recombines TRBV4-1 with TRBJ1-1, with TRBD1 matching over 7 bases. The germline CDR1 and CDR2 sequences are MGHRA and YSYEKL. The CDR3 loop spans 12 amino acids. Trimming cost V 6 bases and J 5 bases; bases outside gene matches: 3. CDR3 sequence: CASSPGGTEAFF. Written as DNA, the CDR3 is TGCGCCAGCAGTCCAGGGGGAACTGAAGCTTTCTTT.